This TCR beta chain stems from a study of beta chain features in type 1 diabetes. Regarding the study as a whole: With patients and controls alike, PCR might favor shorter templates to an equal degree. Patients' naive, central memory and regulatory TCRB repertoires appeared more alike than those of healthy donors.

The study reverse transcribed the entire isolated RNA, so it sequenced expressed TCRB transcripts. TCRdb's table, derived via immunoSEQ multiplex PCR, lists solely in-frame clones and lacks some. The sample holds some 250,000 clones, 25% to 30% seen once. A single heparinised draw of 95 to 150 mL on average was taken per donor. CD4+ naive, central memory, regulatory and stem cell-like memory subsets were isolated by sorting on CD45RO/CCR7/CD25/CD127/CD95/CD27. Germline CDR1 and CDR2: SGDLS and YYNGEE. The trim removed 4 bases at V and 5 bases at J, leaving 10 bases unmatched. The CDR3 length is 16 residues. A remark on this clone: The antigen remains unidentified.

This chain uses TRBV9 with TRBJ1-5; TRBD1 matches 9 bases. The TCR sequence derives from a man under 40 in good health. The sample was central memory CD4+ T cells from blood. The CDR3 loop is CASSSGGQGGDQPQHF. The CDR3 DNA reads as TGTGCCAGCAGCTCAGGGGGACAGGGCGGAGATCAGCCCCAGCATTTT.